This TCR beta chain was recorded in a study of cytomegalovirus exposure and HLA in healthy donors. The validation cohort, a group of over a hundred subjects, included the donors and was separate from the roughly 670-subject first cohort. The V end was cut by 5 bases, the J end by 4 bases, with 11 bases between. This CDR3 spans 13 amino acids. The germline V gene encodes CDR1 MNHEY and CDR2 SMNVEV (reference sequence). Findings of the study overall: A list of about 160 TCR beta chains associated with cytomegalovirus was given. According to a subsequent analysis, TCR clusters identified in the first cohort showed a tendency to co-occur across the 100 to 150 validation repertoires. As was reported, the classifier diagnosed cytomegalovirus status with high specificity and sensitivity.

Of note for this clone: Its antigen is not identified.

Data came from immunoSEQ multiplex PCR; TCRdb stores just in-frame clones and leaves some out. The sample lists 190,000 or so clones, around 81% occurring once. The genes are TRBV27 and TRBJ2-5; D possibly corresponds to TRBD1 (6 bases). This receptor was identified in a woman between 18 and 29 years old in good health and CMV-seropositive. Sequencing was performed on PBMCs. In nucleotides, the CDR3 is TGTGCCAGCAGTGAGACAGGTGGAGAGACCCAGTACTTC. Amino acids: CASSETGGETQYF.